What follows are 16 T cell receptor beta chains derived from one specimen sequenced in a study of T cell responses to AZD1222 COVID-19 vaccine. Assay: immunoSEQ multiplex PCR; the TCRdb copy retains only in-frame clones and omits some. Here the sample spans 79,000 or so clones, roughly nine tenths being singletons. The material sequenced was peripheral blood, taken 28 days after the second AZD1222 dose. The receptors come from an adult who received the AZD1222 COVID-19 vaccine.

J is TRBJ2-2 and V is TRBV3-1 (or the pseudogene TRBV3-2), with 8 bases lining up with TRBD2. In germline, CDR1 is LGHDT, CDR2 YNNKEL (reference sequence). CDR3 length: 17 residues. V dropped 0 bases and J dropped 3; count of bases not matched to a gene: 6. In DNA, the CDR3 is TGTGCCAGCAGCCAAGATACCGGGGGGGCTTACACCGGGGAGCTGTTTTTT. The encoded protein is CASSQDTGGAYTGELFF.

This clone has a handful of counts. The V and J genes are TRBV7-2 and TRBJ1-2; D call uncertain. The CDR3 totals 14 residues. CDR1 is SGHTA and CDR2 is FQGNSA in the germline V gene. Trimming left V 5 bases short and J 2 bases short, with 12 bases between. CDR3 nucleotides: TGTGCCAGCAGCCTGCGGGAGCCCAACTATGGCTACACCTTC. Its protein is CASSLREPNYGYTF.

This clone appeared once. The chain links TRBV4-2 to TRBJ2-7; TRBD2 matches at 8 bases. CDR1 and CDR2 (germline): LGHNA, YNFKEQ. The CDR3 is 15 amino acids. V dropped 0 bases and J dropped 4; count of bases not matched to a gene: 5. The CDR3 sequence: CASSQDRGGRYEQYF. The CDR3 DNA reads TGTGCCAGCAGCCAAGATCGCGGGGGGCGTTACGAGCAGTACTTC.

This clone has more than one count but fewer than ten. V usage is TRBV19 and J usage is TRBJ1-1; D is possibly TRBD1 (5 bases). V was pared by 6 bases and J by 2 bases, with 22 bases between. Per germline, CDR1 LNHDA and CDR2 SQIVND (reference sequence). The CDR3 sequence is 17 residues long. Written as DNA, the CDR3 is TGTGCCAGTAGCCCAGATCGGGGAGGACATATCAACACTGAAGCTTTCTTT. Translating it yields CASSPDRGGHINTEAFF. The whole variable domain, filled in from reference TRBV19 and TRBJ1-1, reads DGGITQSPKYLFRKEGQNVTLSCEQNLNHDAMYWYRQDPGQGLRLIYYSQIVNDFQKGDIAEGYSVSREKKESFPLTVTSAQKNPTAFYLCASSPDRGGHINTEAFFGQGTRLTVV.

The V call is TRBV5-6, the J call TRBJ2-1; 10 nucleotides align to TRBD2. The germline gives CDR1 SGHDT, CDR2 YYEEEE. V lost 0 bases to trimming and J lost 4 bases; unmatched junction nucleotides: 7. The CDR3 runs 17 residues. This CDR3 reads CASSLDLTSGAYNEQFF. The CDR3 DNA reads TGTGCCAGCAGCTTGGACCTCACTAGCGGGGCATACAATGAGCAGTTCTTC.

The gene calls are TRBV5-8 and TRBJ1-5; no clear D gene. The germline V and J ends were trimmed by 0 bases and 0 bases, with 10 bases remaining between them. This CDR3 has 16 residues. Germline values: CDR1 SGHTS, CDR2 YDEGEE. The CDR3 here is CASSLDRTYSNQPQHF. The DNA of the CDR3 is TGTGCCAGCAGCTTGGACAGAACCTATAGCAATCAGCCCCAGCATTTT.

This clone has only a few counts. This rearrangement joins TRBV6-5 to TRBJ2-3, with TRBD1 matching 7 bases. V shed 5 bases and J 9 bases; nucleotides not matched to a gene: 2. CDR3 length: 11 amino acids. Germline V lookup: CDR1 MNHEY, CDR2 SVGAGI. The CDR3 protein is CASSTGVTQYF. The CDR3 DNA reads as TGTGCCAGCAGTACAGGGGTCACGCAGTATTTT.

The chain employs TRBV10-3 and TRBJ2-7; a possible D gene is TRBD1 (8 bases). Germline CDR1 and CDR2: ENHRY and SYGVKD. V shed 2 bases and J shed 4 bases, with 12 bases lying between them. The CDR3 is made up of 14 amino acids. As DNA, the CDR3 is TGTGCCATCAGTGAGGGACAGGGAGGGTACGAGCAGTACTTC. Its translation is CAISEGQGGYEQYF.

The V and J genes are TRBV2 and TRBJ1-4; tentative D call: TRBD1 (6 bases). CDR3 length: 16 residues. V was shortened by 2 bases and J by 3 bases, with 13 bases between the two germline ends. CDR1 and CDR2 (germline): SNHLY, FYNNEI. CDR3 DNA: TGTGCCAGCAGTGAATGGTCACAGGGTTCTAATGAAAAACTGTTTTTT. The encoded protein is CASSEWSQGSNEKLFF.

The CDR3 is CASPRDTTRSSSYEQYV. CDR3 sequence (DNA): TGTGCCAGCCCCCGAGACACGACGCGTTCCAGCTCCTACGAGCAGTACGTC. The rearrangement links TRBV21-1 to TRBJ2-7; the tabulated D call, TRBD1, remains unverified against the DNA. TRBV21-1 is tagged as a pseudogene. This CDR3 has 17 residues.

The V gene is TRBV7-9, the J gene TRBJ2-6, with 7 bases that match TRBD1. This CDR3 spans 15 amino acids. V was clipped by 5 bases and J by 1 base; unmatched bases: 2. Germline V gene lookup returns CDR1 SEHNR and CDR2 FQNEAQ (reference sequence). DNA of the CDR3: TGTGCCAGCAGCCCACAGGGGTCTGGGGCCAACGTCCTGACTTTC. This gives the protein CASSPQGSGANVLTF.

The chain combines TRBV5-1 with TRBJ2-1, with D perhaps being TRBD1 or TRBD2 (5 bases each). V dropped 0 bases and J dropped 7 bases, with 8 bases sitting between them. CDR1 is SGHRS, CDR2 YFSETQ, per germline. This CDR3 contains 13 residues. The CDR3 nucleotides read TGCGCCAGCAGCTTGGCCTGGGGGAATGAGCAGTTCTTC. This codes for CASSLAWGNEQFF.

The CDR3 reads CAWADRVAEAFF. The DNA for the CDR3 is TGTGCCTGGGCTGATCGTGTCGCTGAAGCTTTCTTT. The chain joins TRBV30 to TRBJ1-1, with D hard to call. Trimming pared 5 bases from V and 6 bases from J, leaving 13 bases between. Germline assignment: CDR1 GTSNPN and CDR2 SVGIG (reference sequence). The CDR3 runs 12 residues.

This clone was observed a single time. V gene TRBV5-6 combines with J gene TRBJ2-7; 9 nucleotides align to TRBD1. With V trimmed by 5 bases and J by 2 bases, 11 bases remained unmatched. The CDR3 sequence is 16 residues long. Germline CDR1 reads SGHDT; CDR2 reads YYEEEE. CDR3 protein: CASRGQGRGGTYEQYF. CDR3 bases: TGTGCCAGCAGGGGACAGGGCCGTGGTGGAACCTACGAGCAGTACTTC.

The V and J genes are TRBV28 and TRBJ1-5; maybe TRBD1 (5 bases). V shed 2 bases and J shed 2 bases, with 10 bases lying between them. The CDR3 totals 15 residues. Germline lookup yields CDR1 MDHEN and CDR2 SYDVKM. DNA of the CDR3: TGTGCCAGCAGTTTAGGGGGTCCGGGCAATCAGCCCCAGCATTTT. Protein sequence: CASSLGGPGNQPQHF.

The chain joins TRBV10-3 to TRBJ2-5, with D perhaps matching TRBD2 (5 bases). Trimming took 2 bases from V and 5 from J, leaving 6 bases between them. Per germline, CDR1 ENHRY and CDR2 SYGVKD. The CDR3 is 12 residues long. The CDR3 DNA follows: TGTGCCATCAGTGAGCCGGGGGAGACCCAGTACTTC. As protein: CAISEPGETQYF.